The 23 T cell receptor beta chains below come from one sample, sequenced in a study of cytomegalovirus exposure and HLA in healthy donors. The PCR made use of 60 Vbeta and 13 Jbeta primers. TCRdb's copy holds only in-frame clones and misses some; the assay was immunoSEQ multiplex PCR. The data contain 70,000 to 95,000 clones, around 81% of them singletons. What was sequenced was PBMCs. Receptors were obtained from a woman aged 30 to 39 in good health and CMV-seronegative.

This chain connects TRBV6-1 to TRBJ2-2, with 7 bases identical to TRBD1. V lost 7 bases to trimming and J lost 7 bases; unmatched junction nucleotides: 6. This CDR3 is 13 amino acids long. Germline lookup yields CDR1 MNHNS and CDR2 SASEGT. CDR3 in DNA: TGTGCCAGCATCAACCAGGGGGTCGGGGAGCTGTTTTTT. It translates to CASINQGVGELFF.

The chain has TRBV5-6 and TRBJ1-5, with 12 bases that match TRBD1. With V trimmed by 0 bases and J by 8 bases, 6 bases remained unmatched. Germline V gene lookup returns CDR1 SGHDT and CDR2 YYEEEE. CDR3 length equals 16 residues. The CDR3, as DNA: TGTGCCAGCAGCTTGGATGGGACAGGGGGCTCGAAGCCCCAGCATTTT. Encoded protein: CASSLDGTGGSKPQHF.

To note about this clone: The sample has other DNA sequences that encode this CDR3 too. This chain's CDR3 is CASSIGTSGTYNEQFF. The DNA for the CDR3 is TGTGCCAGTAGTATAGGTACTAGCGGGACCTACAATGAGCAGTTCTTC. The V and J genes are TRBV19 and TRBJ2-1; 10 nucleotides agree with TRBD2. There are 16 residues in the CDR3. With 1 base clipped from V and 2 bases from J, the junction kept 2 bases outside the gene matches. Per the germline V gene, CDR1 is LNHDA and CDR2 is SQIVND (reference sequence).

This clone was detected only once. This rearrangement joins TRBV2 to TRBJ2-5; 12 positions agree with TRBD2. V lost 6 bases to trimming and J lost 5 bases; unmatched junction nucleotides: 13. This CDR3 has 17 residues. The V gene's germline CDR1 is SNHLY and CDR2 FYNNEI. The CDR3 loop reads CASSPDVLAGGRETQYF. As DNA, the CDR3 is TGTGCCAGCAGCCCAGACGTACTAGCGGGAGGTAGGGAGACCCAGTACTTC.

V is TRBV6-1 and J is TRBJ1-3; 7 bases fit TRBD1. V gave up 3 bases and J gave up 2 bases; unmatched junction bases: 7. The germline V gene has CDR1 MNHNS and CDR2 SASEGT. The CDR3 extends over 16 amino acids. CDR3 in DNA: TGTGCCAGCAGTGAGCGTTCCCAGGGGGCTGGAAACACCATATATTTT. Its protein product is CASSERSQGAGNTIYF.

This chain connects TRBV4-2 to TRBJ2-1; 8 bases match TRBD2. The CDR3 is 19 amino acids. The V segment lost 0 bases and the J segment 5 bases; nucleotides outside the gene matches: 15. Germline V gene data show CDR1 as LGHNA and CDR2 as YNFKEQ. CDR3 region: CASSQEGPHVGSGNNEQFF. The CDR3 DNA reads as TGTGCCAGCAGCCAAGAAGGGCCCCATGTGGGTAGCGGGAACAATGAGCAGTTCTTC.

This clone was counted a few times. V gene TRBV6-6 combines with J gene TRBJ1-5; 9 bases line up with TRBD1. From germline, CDR1 is MNHNY and CDR2 SVGAGI (reference sequence). V was clipped by 5 bases and J by 6 bases; unmatched bases: 8. The CDR3 length is 15 residues. CDR3 bases: TGTGCCAGCAGTCCCTGGACAGGGGCAAGTCAGCCCCAGCATTTT. Translating it yields CASSPWTGASQPQHF.

V and J are TRBV18 and TRBJ2-7, with 12 bases matching TRBD2. Germline assignment: CDR1 KGHSH and CDR2 LQKENI. This CDR3 spans 17 amino acids. The ends lost 2 bases at V and 0 bases at J; junction bases unmatched: 5. Here the CDR3 DNA reads TGTGCCAGCTCACCATCTAGCGGGAGGGGTAGCTCCTACGAGCAGTACTTC. Its protein product is CASSPSSGRGSSYEQYF.

The chain joins TRBV4-3 to TRBJ2-3; D not certain. Germline values: CDR1 LGHNA, CDR2 YSLEER. Trimming took off 0 bases at V and 8 bases at J, with 9 bases between the two ends. The CDR3 spans 13 residues. The CDR3 DNA reads TGCGCCAGCAGCCAAGATCAGGATGCTACGCAGTATTTT. It translates to CASSQDQDATQYF.

This rearrangement joins TRBV25-1 to TRBJ2-5; 8 positions match TRBD1. CDR1 is MGHDK, CDR2 SYGVNS, per germline. V lost 5 bases and J lost 4; bases outside the gene matches: 6. CDR3 size: 14 residues. This chain's CDR3 is CASSSMTGAETQYF. CDR3 nucleotide sequence: TGTGCCAGCAGTTCGATGACAGGGGCAGAGACCCAGTACTTC.

This chain uses TRBV5-8 with TRBJ1-4; 8 nucleotides match TRBD1. After removal of 4 bases from V and 5 bases from J, the junction contained 7 bases not matched to a gene. The germline V gene has CDR1 SGHTS and CDR2 YDEGEE. The CDR3 is 15 residues long. The CDR3 loop reads CASSPGTGLNEKLFF. The CDR3 region has the DNA TGTGCCAGCAGCCCCGGGACAGGCCTGAATGAAAAACTGTTTTTT.

This clone was recorded a few times. The chain joins TRBV10-3 to TRBJ2-7; 10 nucleotides align to TRBD1. The ends lost 3 bases at V and 5 bases at J; junction bases unmatched: 7. The germline CDR1 and CDR2 sequences are ENHRY and SYGVKD. The CDR3 spans 15 residues. This chain's CDR3 is CAISDSGTGVNEQYF. CDR3 nucleotide sequence: TGTGCCATCAGTGACTCCGGGACAGGGGTGAACGAGCAGTACTTC.

The chain has TRBV4-1 and TRBJ2-7; 7 positions agree with TRBD1. The CDR3 sequence is 15 residues long. Germline V gene data show CDR1 as MGHRA and CDR2 as YSYEKL. With V trimmed by 2 bases and J by 6 bases, 10 bases remained unmatched. The CDR3, as DNA: TGCGCCAGCAGCCAACCGACAGGGCCCCTGGGCGAGCAGTACTTC. Translation gives CASSQPTGPLGEQYF.

A few counts support this clone. The chain joins TRBV7-9 to TRBJ2-5, with D possibly TRBD1 on 6 matching bases. The V and J ends lost 4 bases and 1 base respectively, with 7 bases between them. Germline assignment: CDR1 SEHNR and CDR2 FQNEAQ (reference sequence). This CDR3 region has 13 residues. The CDR3 DNA follows: TGTGCCAGCAGCTCGACAGGCCAAGAGACCCAGTACTTC. It is translated as CASSSTGQETQYF.

As concerns this clone: At one boundary the junction diverges from the germline segment, which might be a read error. The J gene is TRBJ2-5, the V gene TRBV7-9; tentative D call: TRBD2 (6 bases). The V gene's germline CDR1 is SEHNR and CDR2 FQNEAQ (reference sequence). The CDR3 sequence is 17 residues long. For the CDR3, the DNA is TGTTCCAGCAGCTTATTCGAGAGTACGGGAGCTGGGGAGACCCAGTACTTC. This encodes CSSSLFESTGAGETQYF. Combining the CDR3 with reference TRBV7-9 and TRBJ2-5 gives the whole variable domain DTGVSQNPRHKITKRGQNVTFRCDPISEHNRLYWYRQTLGQGPEFLTYFQNEAQLEKSRLLSDRFSAERPKGSFSTLEIQRTEQGDSAMYLCSSSLFESTGAGETQYFGPGTRLLVL.

The V gene is TRBV29-1, the J gene TRBJ2-1; possibly TRBD2 for D (5 bases). Germline CDR1 is SQVTM and CDR2 is ANQGSEA. Trimming stripped 7 bases from V and 9 bases from J, with 19 bases between. The length of the CDR3 is 13 residues. The CDR3 DNA reads TGCAGCGCTCCGGGGATCACTCAAAGTGAGCAGTTCTTC. The encoded protein is CSAPGITQSEQFF.

This sequence joins TRBV4-3 and TRBJ1-6, with D possibly matching TRBD1 (6 bases). The germline V gene has CDR1 LGHNA and CDR2 YSLEER. This CDR3 region has 15 residues. The germline V and J ends were trimmed by 3 bases and 6 bases, with 12 bases remaining between them. CDR3 amino acids: CASSQTQGVNSPLHF. CDR3 nucleotides: TGCGCCAGCAGCCAGACACAGGGAGTTAATTCACCCCTCCACTTT.

The chain carries TRBV27 and TRBJ1-3; 7 bases match TRBD1. The CDR3 sequence is 15 residues long. Germline CDR1 reads MNHEY; CDR2 reads SMNVEV (reference sequence). V gave up 5 bases and J gave up 0 bases; unmatched junction bases: 4. In DNA form, the CDR3 reads TGTGCCAGCAGTGCCCAGGGGGGCTCTGGAAACACCATATATTTT. Protein: CASSAQGGSGNTIYF.

The chain uses TRBV11-2 and TRBJ2-7; tentative D call: TRBD1 (5 bases). V shed 2 bases and J shed 1 base, with 12 bases lying between them. Per the germline V gene, CDR1 is SGHAT and CDR2 is FQNNGV. The CDR3 has 15 amino acids. The CDR3 nucleotides are TGTGCCAGCAGCTTAATCAGGGCATCTTCCTACGAGCAGTACTTC. It yields the protein CASSLIRASSYEQYF.

The rearrangement joins TRBV6-5 to TRBJ1-2; no reliable D call. Germline loops: CDR1 MNHEY, CDR2 SVGAGI. V was pared by 2 bases and J by 5 bases, with 12 bases between. The CDR3 extends over 14 amino acids. The CDR3 DNA follows: TGTGCCAGCAGTTACAGCATTAACGGGTATGGCTACACCTTC. This encodes CASSYSINGYGYTF.

V is TRBV2 and J is TRBJ2-7; the D gene is possibly TRBD2 (5 bases). The CDR3 is made up of 11 amino acids. V shed 7 bases and J shed 6 bases, with 10 bases lying between them. The V gene's germline CDR1 is SNHLY and CDR2 FYNNEI. CDR3 loop: CASKWRTEQYF. CDR3 nucleotides: TGTGCCAGCAAGTGGAGGACCGAGCAGTACTTC.

This rearrangement joins TRBV21-1 to TRBJ2-3; the D call TRBD1 from the table was never checked on the DNA. TRBV21-1 is a pseudogene. CDR3 length equals 17 residues. The CDR3 sequence is CASSKAIGQEGADTQYF. The CDR3 nucleotides read TGTGCCAGCAGCAAAGCAATAGGACAGGAAGGCGCAGATACGCAGTATTTT.

V gene TRBV19 combines with J gene TRBJ2-2, with D tentatively TRBD2 (6 bases). CDR1 is LNHDA, CDR2 SQIVND, per germline (reference sequence). The CDR3 sequence is 18 residues long. V was pared by 6 bases and J by 2 bases, with 22 bases between. CDR3 sequence (DNA): TGTGCCAGTAGAACCGACGGTTACCGGGACTCTAACACCGGGGAGCTGTTTTTT. Amino acids: CASRTDGYRDSNTGELFF. The whole variable domain, remainder taken from reference TRBV19 and TRBJ2-2, is DGGITQSPKYLFRKEGQNVTLSCEQNLNHDAMYWYRQDPGQGLRLIYYSQIVNDFQKGDIAEGYSVSREKKESFPLTVTSAQKNPTAFYLCASRTDGYRDSNTGELFFGEGSRLTVL.